This passage covers 10 T cell receptor beta chains from one sample sequenced in a study of long-term antiretroviral therapy in people with HIV. Running of the v3.0 immunoSEQ assay took place at survey level. Repertoires were generated with immunoSEQ multiplex PCR, while TCRdb's copy carries only in-frame clones and drops some. The sample lists 25,000 to 30,000 clones, approximately 85% occurring once. The sequencing here drew on unsorted PBMCs, taken 3 years after starting antiretroviral therapy. These receptors were obtained from a man aged 35 to 55 with HIV.

The chain employs TRBV4-1 and TRBJ2-7; D not certain. Looked up from germline, CDR1 is MGHRA and CDR2 is YSYEKL. The CDR3 loop spans 14 amino acids. Trimming left V 1 base short and J 4 bases short, with 11 bases between. CDR3 DNA sequence: TGCGCCAGCAGCCAAGGGGGAATCGGATACGAGCAGTACTTC. Translated: CASSQGGIGYEQYF.

This chain links TRBV19 with TRBJ2-7; the match to TRBD2 covers 7 bases. V lost 6 bases, J lost 0 bases, and 5 bases stayed unmatched. Germline CDR1 and CDR2: LNHDA and SQIVND (reference sequence). The CDR3 contains 14 residues. CDR3 in DNA: TGTGCCAGTAGCGCGGCTAGCGGCTCCTACGAGCAGTACTTC. It yields the protein CASSAASGSYEQYF.

This chain uses TRBV5-1 with TRBJ2-3; 11 bases map to TRBD2. This CDR3 spans 16 amino acids. The ends lost 4 bases at V and 0 bases at J; junction bases unmatched: 4. The V gene's germline CDR1 is SGHRS and CDR2 YFSETQ. DNA of the CDR3: TGCGCCAGCAGCATGGGACTAGCGGTGAGCACAGATACGCAGTATTTT. Its translation is CASSMGLAVSTDTQYF.

The chain is built from TRBV19 and TRBJ2-7; 11 bases are a match to TRBD2. This CDR3 spans 15 amino acids. Germline V lookup: CDR1 LNHDA, CDR2 SQIVND (reference sequence). V dropped 1 base and J dropped 1; count of bases not matched to a gene: 0. CDR3 protein: CASSIGLAGSYEQYF. CDR3 nucleotide sequence: TGTGCCAGTAGTATAGGACTAGCGGGGTCCTACGAGCAGTACTTC.

Within the sample, this clone is large. The J gene is TRBJ2-7, the V gene TRBV5-6; D is perhaps TRBD2 (6 bases). The V gene's germline CDR1 is SGHDT and CDR2 YYEEEE. Trimming cost V 4 bases and J 3 bases, with 14 bases left between them. This CDR3 contains 14 residues. CDR3 coding DNA: TGTGCCAGCAGCCAGGACCCGGGGGTCTACGAGCAGTACTTC. Translation: CASSQDPGVYEQYF.

The chain carries TRBV5-1 and TRBJ1-6; TRBD1 matches 9 bases. V was pared by 0 bases and J by 1 base, with 5 bases of the junction left unmatched. Looked up from germline, CDR1 is SGHRS and CDR2 is YFSETQ. The CDR3 is 18 residues long. The CDR3 is CASSLAHRGLSYNSPLHF. CDR3 DNA: TGCGCCAGCAGCTTGGCCCACAGGGGGCTGTCCTATAATTCACCCCTCCACTTT.

The CDR3 DNA sequence: TGTGCCAGCAGCCCCATTGACAGGGGGACTGAAGCTTTCTTT. Its translation is CASSPIDRGTEAFF. This sequence joins TRBV5-6 and TRBJ1-1, with 9 bases that match TRBD1. There are 14 residues in the CDR3. The germline V gene has CDR1 SGHDT and CDR2 YYEEEE. The trim removed 4 bases at V and 5 bases at J, leaving 6 bases unmatched.

This chain links TRBV10-3 with TRBJ2-5; 12 bases agree with TRBD2. V lost 2 bases to trimming and J lost 5 bases; unmatched junction nucleotides: 6. Germline assignment: CDR1 ENHRY and CDR2 SYGVKD. The CDR3 length is 16 residues. Written as DNA, the CDR3 is TGTGCCATCAGTGAGGTCCCTAGCGGGAGGGCCGAGACCCAGTACTTC. Residues: CAISEVPSGRAETQYF.

The CDR3 nucleotides are TGTGCCAGCAGCGGTGACGGATTTGAAGCTTTCTTT. Translation gives CASSGDGFEAFF. The rearrangement links TRBV7-2 to TRBJ1-1; D is ambiguous. CDR1 and CDR2 from the germline V gene are SGHTA and FQGNSA. Trimming took off 5 bases at V and 7 bases at J, with 11 bases between the two ends. The CDR3 loop spans 12 amino acids.

This sequence joins TRBV7-9 and TRBJ2-7, with no clear D. Between the trimmed V and J ends, which lost 3 bases and 1 base, there was a span of 7 bases. Germline V gene data show CDR1 as SEHNR and CDR2 as FQNEAQ (reference sequence). The CDR3 extends over 13 amino acids. The CDR3 DNA reads TGTGCCAGCAGCTTCCTGGAGTCCTACGAGCAGTACTTC. Its protein product is CASSFLESYEQYF.